This entry lists 22 T cell receptor beta chains sequenced from one sample in a study of identical twins. TCRdb used MiXCR to reprocess the 5' RACE reads, holding one entry per CDR3 protein. The table has hundreds of thousands of distinct CDR3 sequences, around 6% seen once. The sequencing sample was made of naive T cells sorted from blood. The source of these receptors is a man younger than 35 in good health.

J is TRBJ1-3 and V is TRBV4-3; D uncertain. The V end was cut by 0 bases, the J end by 8 bases, with 8 bases between. Germline loops: CDR1 LGHNA, CDR2 YSLEER. The CDR3 has 13 amino acids. CDR3 coding DNA: TGCGCCAGCAGCCAAGATCGGGGAGACACCATATATTTT. This sequence encodes CASSQDRGDTIYF.

This clonotype was observed many times. V and J are TRBV5-1 and TRBJ2-7, with 7 nucleotides matching TRBD2. After removal of 0 bases from V and 5 bases from J, the junction contained 8 bases not matched to a gene. The germline V gene has CDR1 SGHRS and CDR2 YFSETQ. This CDR3 spans 15 amino acids. The chain's CDR3 is CASSLASGVEDEQYF. DNA of the CDR3: TGCGCCAGCAGCTTGGCAAGCGGGGTTGAAGACGAGCAGTACTTC.

The chain joins TRBV7-9 to TRBJ2-3; tentatively, D is TRBD2 (5 bases). The CDR3 is made up of 15 amino acids. The germline V and J ends were trimmed by 5 bases and 3 bases, with 15 bases remaining between them. Germline V gives CDR1 SEHNR, CDR2 FQNEAQ (reference sequence). The CDR3 DNA reads TGTGCCAGCAGCCCCCGGACGTGGGAGACAGATACGCAGTATTTT. This sequence encodes CASSPRTWETDTQYF.

The CDR3 DNA reads TGTGCCAGCTGGCCCCCTGACTTCACCGGGGAGCTGTTTTTT. Amino acid sequence: CASWPPDFTGELFF. This chain connects TRBV6-2 or TRBV6-3 to TRBJ2-2; D not resolved. V was trimmed by 8 bases and J by 4 bases, leaving 14 bases between them. The CDR3 runs to 14 residues. CDR1 and CDR2 from the germline V gene are MNHEY and SVGEGT.

This clonotype showed up just a few times. This chain links TRBV11-3 with TRBJ2-1, with 9 bases aligning to TRBD2. Germline trimming cut 4 bases from V and 2 bases from J; bases unmatched to any gene: 9. Germline V gene lookup returns CDR1 SGHNT and CDR2 YENEEA. This CDR3 is built from 17 residues. In nucleotides, the CDR3 is TGTGCCAGCAGCTACGGGACTAGCAGGGCCCCCTACAATGAGCAGTTCTTC. This encodes CASSYGTSRAPYNEQFF.

This clonotype appeared many times. This chain uses TRBV5-5 with TRBJ1-1, with D perhaps TRBD1 (6 bases). V was cut by 2 bases and J by 0 bases, with 11 bases left in between. Germline V gives CDR1 SGHKS, CDR2 YYEKEE (reference sequence). This CDR3 spans 15 amino acids. The CDR3 nucleotides read TGTGCCAGCAGCTTAATAGGACAGTTGAACACTGAAGCTTTCTTT. The encoded protein is CASSLIGQLNTEAFF.

This clonotype was recorded at least ten times. The chain links TRBV29-1 to TRBJ1-1; a possible D gene is TRBD1 (5 bases). Between the trimmed V and J ends, which lost 4 bases and 6 bases, there was a span of 12 bases. Looked up from germline, CDR1 is SQVTM and CDR2 is ANQGSEA. CDR3 length equals 12 residues. CDR3 nucleotide sequence: TGCAGCGTTGCGAAGGGGAGCTCTGAAGCTTTCTTT. Its translation is CSVAKGSSEAFF.

The genes are TRBV30 and TRBJ1-5; 8 positions match TRBD1. This CDR3 comprises 15 residues. With 0 bases clipped from V and 0 bases from J, the junction kept 1 base outside the gene matches. Germline V gives CDR1 GTSNPN, CDR2 SVGIG (reference sequence). CDR3 nucleotide sequence: TGTGCCTGGAGTGTCGGACAGGGTAGCAATCAGCCCCAGCATTTT. Translation gives CAWSVGQGSNQPQHF. Full variable domain (outside the CDR3, taken from reference TRBV30 and TRBJ1-5): SQTIHQWPATLVQPVGSPLSLECTVEGTSNPNLYWYRQAAGRGLQLLFYSVGIGQISSEVPQNLSASRPQDRQFILSSKKLLLSDSGFYLCAWSVGQGSNQPQHFGDGTRLSIL.

This clonotype was recorded many times. The J gene is TRBJ2-1, the V gene TRBV27; TRBD1 aligns across 7 bases. Germline V gene data show CDR1 as MNHEY and CDR2 as SMNVEV (reference sequence). The V gene end was trimmed by 5 bases and the J gene end by 0 bases; junction bases not matched to a gene: 7. The CDR3 consists of 16 residues. The CDR3 loop is CASSPWTGSSYNEQFF. CDR3 DNA sequence: TGTGCCAGCAGTCCTTGGACAGGTAGCTCCTACAATGAGCAGTTCTTC.

This clonotype appeared a few times. The CDR3 loop is CASSGRQTYEQYF. The CDR3 bases are TGTGCCAGCAGCGGGAGACAAACATACGAGCAGTACTTC. This rearrangement joins TRBV9 to TRBJ2-7; D call uncertain. Deletions cut 3 bases from V and 4 bases from J, with 11 bases between. The germline CDR1 and CDR2 sequences are SGDLS and YYNGEE. The CDR3 is 13 residues long. Drawing the rest from reference TRBV9 and TRBJ2-7, the complete variable domain is DSGVTQTPKHLITATGQRVTLRCSPRSGDLSVYWYQQSLDQGLQFLIQYYNGEERAKGNILERFSAQQFPDLHSELNLSSLELGDSALYFCASSGRQTYEQYFGPGTRLTVT.

Only a few counts were recorded for this clonotype. The chain recombines TRBV27 with TRBJ2-5, with 10 bases aligning to TRBD1. Germline CDR1 reads MNHEY; CDR2 reads SMNVEV (reference sequence). This CDR3 region has 18 residues. The V and J ends lost 4 bases and 4 bases, in that order; junction bases with no gene match: 15. The CDR3 here is CASSSRDRGRTERETQYF. The DNA of the CDR3 is TGTGCCAGCAGTTCCCGGGACAGGGGACGAACTGAGCGAGAGACCCAGTACTTC.

This clonotype has ten or more counts. V gene TRBV20-1 combines with J gene TRBJ1-2; D gene uncertain. This CDR3 has 11 amino acids. Between the trimmed V and J ends, which lost 4 bases and 4 bases, there was a span of 7 bases. Germline V gene lookup returns CDR1 DFQATT and CDR2 SNEGSKA (reference sequence). The CDR3 loop reads CSATGSYGYTF. The CDR3 nucleotides are TGCAGTGCTACGGGATCCTATGGCTACACCTTC.

This clonotype occurred many times. J is TRBJ2-5 and V is TRBV4-3; 12 bases agree with TRBD1. This CDR3 is built from 16 residues. V lost 4 bases and J lost 5; bases outside the gene matches: 8. Germline V gene data show CDR1 as LGHNA and CDR2 as YSLEER. CDR3 in amino acids: CASSPTGQGAYETQYF. In nucleotides, the CDR3 is TGCGCCAGCAGCCCCACGGGACAGGGGGCATATGAGACCCAGTACTTC.

This clonotype showed up many times. V and J are TRBV20-1 and TRBJ2-5; D may be TRBD2 (6 bases). Germline V gene data show CDR1 as DFQATT and CDR2 as SNEGSKA (reference sequence). V was pared by 2 bases and J by 4 bases, with 14 bases between. This CDR3 has 14 amino acids. The CDR3 DNA follows: TGCAGTGCTAGACCGATGGGGGGACTAGAGACCCAGTACTTC. Protein: CSARPMGGLETQYF.

There are many counts of this clonotype. The chain carries TRBV5-1 and TRBJ2-4, with unresolved D. Trimming left V 0 bases short and J 5 bases short, with 3 bases between. This CDR3 has 12 residues. CDR1 is SGHRS, CDR2 YFSETQ, per germline. CDR3 sequence (DNA): TGCGCCAGCAGCTTGGACGAAAACATTCAGTACTTC. Its protein product is CASSLDENIQYF.

The sample holds many counts of this clonotype. The rearrangement joins TRBV20-1 to TRBJ1-2; weak D call: TRBD1 (6 bases). This CDR3 has 11 residues. The germline gives CDR1 DFQATT, CDR2 SNEGSKA (reference sequence). The CDR3 DNA reads TGCAGGGCCACGGGGGCCGGTGGCTACACCTTC. Translating gives CRATGAGGYTF.

The chain combines TRBV3-1 with TRBJ1-5, with 8 positions matching TRBD1. Losses at the gene ends were 3 bases for V and 1 base for J; bases not matched to a gene: 5. This CDR3 comprises 16 residues. Germline CDR1 is LGHDT and CDR2 is YNNKEL (reference sequence). The CDR3 DNA follows: TGTGCCAGCAGCCAGACAGGGGTCCGAAGCAATCAGCCCCAGCATTTT. Its protein is CASSQTGVRSNQPQHF.

This clonotype was picked up a small number of times. For the CDR3, the DNA is TGTGCCAGCAGGAGAGCGTTCTCCACAGATACGCAGTATTTT. This translates into CASRRAFSTDTQYF. The chain couples TRBV28 to TRBJ2-3, with no clear D. V was pared by 6 bases and J by 2 bases, with 12 bases between. The CDR3 loop spans 14 amino acids. Germline V gene lookup returns CDR1 MDHEN and CDR2 SYDVKM.

The genes are TRBV5-1 and TRBJ2-3, with a weak D call TRBD1 (6 bases). Deletions cut 4 bases from V and 4 bases from J, with 13 bases between. CDR1 is SGHRS, CDR2 YFSETQ, per germline. This CDR3 has 14 amino acids. The chain's CDR3 is CASSHTTGPDTQYF. CDR3 in DNA: TGCGCCAGCAGCCACACGACAGGTCCAGATACGCAGTATTTT. The variable domain in full, completed from reference TRBV5-1 and TRBJ2-3, reads KAGVTQTPRYLIKTRGQQVTLSCSPISGHRSVSWYQQTPGQGLQFLFEYFSETQRNKGNFPGRFSGRQFSNSRSEMNVSTLELGDSALYLCASSHTTGPDTQYFGPGTRLTVL.

The V and J genes are TRBV27 and TRBJ2-5, with D tentatively TRBD1 (5 bases). Deletions cut 6 bases from V and 5 bases from J, with 16 bases between. Per germline, CDR1 MNHEY and CDR2 SMNVEV (reference sequence). The CDR3 has 14 amino acids. The CDR3 is CASSLSRGGETQYF. Written as DNA, the CDR3 is TGTGCCAGCAGCTTGTCTAGGGGCGGTGAGACCCAGTACTTC.

This clonotype was recorded a few times. The J gene is TRBJ1-6, the V gene TRBV5-1; no reliable D call. Deletions cut 0 bases from V and 10 bases from J, with 14 bases between. This CDR3 is built from 15 residues. CDR1 is SGHRS and CDR2 is YFSETQ in the germline V gene. The CDR3 DNA reads as TGCGCCAGCAGCTTGGATGCCCGGTCCCTCTCACCCCTCCACTTT. Residues: CASSLDARSLSPLHF.

This clonotype has at least ten counts. The gene calls are TRBV5-6 and TRBJ2-1; no definite D call. Germline CDR1 reads SGHDT; CDR2 reads YYEEEE. The CDR3 is 12 residues long. Trimming left V 1 base short and J 8 bases short, with 7 bases between. The CDR3 reads CASSLIRDEQFF. In DNA form, the CDR3 reads TGTGCCAGCAGCTTGATAAGGGATGAGCAGTTCTTC.